This T cell receptor (beta chain) stems from a study of beta chain features in type 1 diabetes. This clone turned up a few times. The antigen is not known. The trim removed 2 bases at V and 5 bases at J, leaving 18 bases unmatched. The CDR3 sequence is 18 residues long. Germline assignment: CDR1 KGHSH and CDR2 LQKENI. Notes on the study in general: PCR might favor shorter templates, but any such skew would affect patients and controls equally.

Isolated RNA was reverse transcribed in full, so expressed TCRB transcripts were sequenced. Measured with immunoSEQ multiplex PCR; TCRdb has only the in-frame clones, and not every one. The sample lists around 340,000 clones; about 20% were seen once. The material sequenced was naive CD4+ T cells from blood. This chain links TRBV18 with TRBJ2-7, with TRBD2 identical over 7 bases. The sequence was obtained from a woman between 18 and 29 years old in good health. The CDR3 nucleotides are TGTGCCAGCTCACCAAGGGCCCTAGGGGCGGGAGCCTCTAACGAGCAGTACTTC. Translating gives CASSPRALGAGASNEQYF.